These 10 T cell receptor beta chains were sequenced from one sample in a study of blood T cell repertoires in COVID-19. Sequenced by immunoSEQ multiplex PCR; TCRdb stores in-frame clones only, minus some. The table lists fewer than 350,000 clones, approximately 91% of them singletons. The specimen sequenced was peripheral blood. These receptors all come from a man younger than 35 with active or convalescent COVID-19.

This chain links TRBV7-9 with TRBJ2-7; 8 bases fit TRBD1. CDR1 and CDR2 (germline): SEHNR, FQNEAQ (reference sequence). The CDR3 runs 16 residues. V lost 3 bases, J lost 5 bases, and 12 bases stayed unmatched. Written as DNA, the CDR3 is TGTGCCAGCAGCTTGACAGGGGAATCTTTCAAGGACGAGCAGTACTTC. Protein sequence: CASSLTGESFKDEQYF.

This clone was detected only once. The chain carries TRBV14 and TRBJ1-6; weak D call: TRBD1 (5 bases). The CDR3 loop spans 17 amino acids. Trimming took off 5 bases at V and 2 bases at J, with 16 bases between the two ends. From germline, CDR1 is SGHDN and CDR2 FVKESK. CDR3 protein: CASSMGPGRAYNSPLHF. DNA of the CDR3: TGTGCCAGCAGCATGGGGCCGGGGAGGGCCTATAATTCACCCCTCCACTTT.

The gene calls are TRBV7-6 and TRBJ2-7; 7 bases are shared with TRBD1. J was trimmed by 6 bases and V by 5 bases; bases with no gene match: 10. CDR3 size: 14 residues. Per the germline V gene, CDR1 is SGHVS and CDR2 is FNYEAQ. The CDR3 DNA follows: TGTGCCAGCAGCCCCCGACAGGGCTTTGCCGAGCAGTACTTC. Amino acids: CASSPRQGFAEQYF.

The V and J genes are TRBV7-9 and TRBJ2-3; D unclear. V lost 5 bases and J 5 bases, leaving 17 bases between the germline ends. There are 15 residues in the CDR3. Germline lookup yields CDR1 SEHNR and CDR2 FQNEAQ (reference sequence). CDR3 nucleotide sequence: TGTGCCAGCAGCCCGAGTAAAGCAAGTGGAGATACGCAGTATTTT. Translated, it gives CASSPSKASGDTQYF.

The chain links TRBV7-3 to TRBJ2-7; TRBD1 might be the D (6 bases). Germline V gene lookup returns CDR1 SGHTA and CDR2 FQGTGA. V gave up 6 bases and J gave up 10 bases, with 19 bases separating them. There are 13 residues in the CDR3. DNA for the CDR3: TGTGCCAGCAGTATATACAGGGAAGCGGAACAGTACTTC. The encoded protein is CASSIYREAEQYF.

This clone was seen a handful of times. The rearrangement links TRBV7-8 to TRBJ1-4, with TRBD1 matching over 7 bases. In germline, CDR1 is SGHVS, CDR2 FQNEAQ. The J segment lost 4 bases and the V segment lost 1 base, leaving 3 bases of the junction unmatched. The CDR3 runs 15 residues. CDR3 in amino acids: CASSLGTGINEKLFF. In DNA form, the CDR3 reads TGTGCCAGCAGCTTAGGGACAGGCATTAATGAAAAACTGTTTTTT. The full variable domain, completed using reference TRBV7-8 and TRBJ1-4, is GAGVSQSPRYKVAKRGQDVALRCDPISGHVSLFWYQQALGQGPEFLTYFQNEAQLDKSGLPSDRFFAERPEGSVSTLKIQRTQQEDSAVYLCASSLGTGINEKLFFGSGTQLSVL.

The J gene is TRBJ1-3, the V gene TRBV27; a possible D gene is TRBD1 (6 bases). From germline, CDR1 is MNHEY and CDR2 SMNVEV (reference sequence). The V end was cut by 3 bases, the J end by 4 bases, with 10 bases between. There are 14 residues in the CDR3. Written as DNA, the CDR3 is TGTGCCAGCAGTTTTTCAGGGGCGGGAAACACCATATATTTT. This translates into CASSFSGAGNTIYF.

V gene TRBV21-1 combines with J gene TRBJ2-7; TRBD2 reflects the table's D call only, with no check against the DNA. TRBV21-1 is deemed a pseudogene. The CDR3 consists of 16 residues. This chain's CDR3 is CASSNAGGASSYEQYF. CDR3 in DNA: TGTGCCAGCAGCAATGCTGGAGGGGCCAGCTCCTACGAGCAGTACTTC.

V usage is TRBV4-3 and J usage is TRBJ2-1; 9 bases are shared with TRBD1. V trimming: 0 bases; J trimming: 4 bases; junction bases outside the gene matches: 4. CDR1 is LGHNA, CDR2 YSLEER, per germline. The CDR3 has 16 amino acids. The CDR3 DNA follows: TGCGCCAGCAGCCAAGAAAGGGACAGGGTATACAATGAGCAGTTCTTC. Amino acids: CASSQERDRVYNEQFF.

This clone was found a few times. This chain links TRBV19 with TRBJ2-7, with 11 positions matching TRBD2. The V gene end was trimmed by 5 bases and the J gene end by 4 bases; junction bases not matched to a gene: 16. Germline CDR1 LNHDA, CDR2 SQIVND (reference sequence). This CDR3 has 18 amino acids. The CDR3 DNA sequence: TGTGCCAGTAGTCCGAGAAGGGTGACTAGCGGGGTACCATACGAGCAGTACTTC. Protein sequence: CASSPRRVTSGVPYEQYF.